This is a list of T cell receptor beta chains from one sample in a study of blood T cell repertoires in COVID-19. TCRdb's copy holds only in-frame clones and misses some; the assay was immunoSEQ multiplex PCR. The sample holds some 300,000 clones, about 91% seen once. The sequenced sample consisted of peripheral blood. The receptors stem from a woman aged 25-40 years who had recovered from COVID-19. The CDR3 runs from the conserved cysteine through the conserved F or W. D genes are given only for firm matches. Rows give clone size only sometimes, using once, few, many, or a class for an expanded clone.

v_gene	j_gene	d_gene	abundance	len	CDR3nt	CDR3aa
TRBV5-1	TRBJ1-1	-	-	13	TGCGCCAGCAGCTTTACGGGAGACACTGAAGCTTTCTTT	CASSFTGDTEAFF
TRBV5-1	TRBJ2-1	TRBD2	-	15	TGCGCCAGCAGCCAACGGACTAGCGGGGATTTTGAGCAGTTCTTC	CASSQRTSGDFEQFF
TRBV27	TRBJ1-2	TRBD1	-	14	TGTGCCAGCAGTTTATCGCTGACAGGGGTTGGCTACACCTTC	CASSLSLTGVGYTF
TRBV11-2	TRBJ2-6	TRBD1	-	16	TGTGCCAGCAGCAAACAGGGGGCCTCTGGGGCCAACGTCCTGACTTTC	CASSKQGASGANVLTF
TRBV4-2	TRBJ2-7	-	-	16	TGTGCCAGCAGCCAAGATCAGGGCGGGGGCGCGAGGGAGCAGTACTTC	CASSQDQGGGAREQYF
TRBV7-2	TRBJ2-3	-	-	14	TGTGCCAGCAGCTACCTAGGGGGCACAGATACGCAGTATTTT	CASSYLGGTDTQYF
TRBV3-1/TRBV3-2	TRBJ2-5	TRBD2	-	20	TGTGCCAGCAGCCAGGAATACACCGTATCTAGCGGGGGGGCCTCCGAGACCCAGTACTTC	CASSQEYTVSSGGASETQYF
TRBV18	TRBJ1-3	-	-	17	TGTGCCAGCTCACCACAGGGGCCCCTGGCCTCTGGAAACACCATATATTTT	CASSPQGPLASGNTIYF
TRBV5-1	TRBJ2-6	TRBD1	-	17	TGCGCCAGCAGCTTGACTACAGGGGAATCTGGGGCCAACGTCCTGACTTTC	CASSLTTGESGANVLTF
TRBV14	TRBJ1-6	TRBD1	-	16	TGTGCCAGCAGCCAGGGGACAGGGGAGAGGAATTCACCCCTCCACTTT	CASSQGTGERNSPLHF
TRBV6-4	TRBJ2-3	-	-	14	TGTGCCAGCGCGTCGGGACACCAAACCAATACGCAGTATTTT	CASASGHQTNTQYF
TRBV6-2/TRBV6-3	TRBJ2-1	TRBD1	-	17	TGTGCCAGCAGCCACGGTATTATAGGACAGGGGCGCAATGAGCAGTTCTTC	CASSHGIIGQGRNEQFF
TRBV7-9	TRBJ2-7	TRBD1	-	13	TGTGCCAGCAGCTTCCGGGACAGCTACGAGCAGTACTTC	CASSFRDSYEQYF
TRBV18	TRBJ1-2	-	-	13	TGTGCCAGCTCACCACCCCGTCAGGGTGGCTACACCTTC	CASSPPRQGGYTF
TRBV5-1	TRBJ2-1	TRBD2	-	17	TGCGCCAGCAGCTTGGCCGCGGGTAGCGGGGGCGGCGATGAGCAGTTCTTC	CASSLAAGSGGGDEQFF
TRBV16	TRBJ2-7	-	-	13	TGTGCCAGCAGCCCAATAAGGGAGAACGAGCAGTACTTC	CASSPIRENEQYF
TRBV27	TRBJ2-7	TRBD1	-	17	TGTGCCAGCAGTTTATCTCCCGACAGGGGGGGGTTTTCGGAGCAGTACTTC	CASSLSPDRGGFSEQYF
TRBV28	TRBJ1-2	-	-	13	TGTGCCAGCAGAACCCCAAGGGGATATGGCTACACCTTC	CASRTPRGYGYTF
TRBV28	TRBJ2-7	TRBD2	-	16	TGTGCCAGCAGTTTTCGCGGGGGGTTGGTACACTACGAGCAGTACTTC	CASSFRGGLVHYEQYF
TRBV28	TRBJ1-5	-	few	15	TGTGCCAGCAGTTTACGGAGGAGGGTCGAGGAGCCCCAGCATTTT	CASSLRRRVEEPQHF
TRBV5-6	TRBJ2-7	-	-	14	TGTGCCAGCAGCTCTTCGTCCCGAGGGTACGAGCAGTACTTC	CASSSSSRGYEQYF
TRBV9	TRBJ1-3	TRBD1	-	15	TGTGCCAGCAGCGCCGAGGGGACAGGGGTTAACACCATATATTTT	CASSAEGTGVNTIYF
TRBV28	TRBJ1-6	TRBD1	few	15	TGTGCCAGCAGTGGGGGACAGGGGGTAGTCTCACCCCTCCACTTT	CASSGGQGVVSPLHF
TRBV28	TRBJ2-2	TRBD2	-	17	TGTGCCAGCAGTTTATCGGGAGGGAGGTCCTTCGCCGGGGAGCTGTTTTTT	CASSLSGGRSFAGELFF
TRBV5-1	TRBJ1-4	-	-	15	TGCGCCAGCAGCTTGGGAACTACAACTAATGAAAAACTGTTTTTT	CASSLGTTTNEKLFF
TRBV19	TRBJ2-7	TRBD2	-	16	TGTGCCAGTAGTATAGAAGTTCTAGCGGGGGTGTACGAGCAGTACTTC	CASSIEVLAGVYEQYF
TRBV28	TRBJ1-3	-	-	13	TGTGCCAGCAGTTTATACAGGAGAAACACCATATATTTT	CASSLYRRNTIYF
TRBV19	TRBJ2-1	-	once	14	TGTGCCAGTACCCAAGGGAGGACCTACAATGAGCAGTTCTTC	CASTQGRTYNEQFF
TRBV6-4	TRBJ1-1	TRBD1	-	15	TGTGCCAGCAGTGACTCGGCAGGGGGCAACACTGAAGCTTTCTTT	CASSDSAGGNTEAFF
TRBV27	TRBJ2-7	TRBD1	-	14	TGTGCCAGCAGTCTCGTGGGCAGGGGGCACGAGCAGTACTTC	CASSLVGRGHEQYF
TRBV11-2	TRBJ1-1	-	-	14	TGTGCCAGCAGCTCGCGGGTTAGGGACACTGAAGCTTTCTTT	CASSSRVRDTEAFF
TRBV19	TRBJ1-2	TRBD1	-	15	TGTGCCAGTAGGATGACGGGACAGGGGTCGGGCGGCTACACCTTC	CASRMTGQGSGGYTF
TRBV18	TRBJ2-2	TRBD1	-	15	TGTGCCAGCTCGAATCAGGGGGCCGCCACCGGGGAGCTGTTTTTT	CASSNQGAATGELFF
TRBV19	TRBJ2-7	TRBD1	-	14	TGTGCCAGTATCCCGGACAGGGATGGCAACGAGCAGTACTTC	CASIPDRDGNEQYF
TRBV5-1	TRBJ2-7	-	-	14	TGCGCCAGCAGCTTCGGGGGGCACTCCTACGAGCAGTACTTC	CASSFGGHSYEQYF
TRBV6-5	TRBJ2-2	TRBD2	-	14	TGTGCCAGCAGGACTAGCGGGGGCACCGGGGAGCTGTTTTTT	CASRTSGGTGELFF
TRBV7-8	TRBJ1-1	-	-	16	TGTGCCAGCAGCCCGAGGGCGGGGCCGAGTGGCCCTGAAGCTTTCTTT	CASSPRAGPSGPEAFF
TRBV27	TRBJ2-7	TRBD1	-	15	TGTGCCAGCAGGCCAACCATCGGGACAGGGAACGAGCAGTACTTC	CASRPTIGTGNEQYF
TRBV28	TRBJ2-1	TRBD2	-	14	TGTGCCAGCAGCCTCTCGGGGGGTTACAATGAGCAGTTCTTC	CASSLSGGYNEQFF
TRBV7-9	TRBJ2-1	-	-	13	TGTGCCAGCAGCTTAACCTCCAGCGGGCACAAGTTCTTC	CASSLTSSGHKFF
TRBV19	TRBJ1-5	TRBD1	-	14	TGTGCCAGTAGTGACAGGGGTGGCAATCAGCCCCAGCATTTT	CASSDRGGNQPQHF
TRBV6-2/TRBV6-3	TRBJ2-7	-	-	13	TGTGCCAGCAGTCAAACTAGAAGTTACGAGCAGTACTTC	CASSQTRSYEQYF
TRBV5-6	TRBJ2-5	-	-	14	TGTGCCAGCAGCTTTCAGGGTGATGAAAAGACCCAGTACTTC	CASSFQGDEKTQYF
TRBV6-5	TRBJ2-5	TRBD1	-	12	TGTGCCAGCAGGGACAGGGTGGAGACCCAGTACTTC	CASRDRVETQYF
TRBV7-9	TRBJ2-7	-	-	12	TGTGCCAGCAGCGCCGGGACACCTGAGCAGTACTTC	CASSAGTPEQYF
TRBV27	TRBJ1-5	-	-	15	TGTGCCAGCAGTTTCGGGGGGGTCGGCAATCAGCCCCAGCATTTT	CASSFGGVGNQPQHF
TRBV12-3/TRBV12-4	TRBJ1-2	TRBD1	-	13	TGTGCCAGCCACGACAGGGCCAACTATGGCTACACCTTC	CASHDRANYGYTF
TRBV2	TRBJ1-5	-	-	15	TGTGCCAGCAGTGTTTCGGGGGTAAGCAATCAGCCCCAGCATTTT	CASSVSGVSNQPQHF
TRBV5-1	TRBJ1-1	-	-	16	TGCGCCAGCAGCTTGGTTGGGCCAGCGGACAACACTGAAGCTTTCTTT	CASSLVGPADNTEAFF